This TCR beta chain was sequenced during a study of blood T cells in healthy people across ages. Notes on the study in general: Naive T cell percentage by flow cytometry tracked strongly with beta diversity.

V shed 0 bases and J shed 2 bases, with 6 bases lying between them. CDR3 length equals 13 residues. CDR1 is DFQATT, CDR2 SNEGSKA, per germline (reference sequence). PCR was performed a second time for about 7 to 12 cycles using a sample-barcoded 5' primer and a J-beta primer mix. MiXCR, run by TCRdb on the 5' RACE reads, gives a single entry per CDR3 protein. Here the sample spans 920,000 or so distinct CDR3 sequences, more than 40% being singletons. This clonotype has just a few counts. Its matching antigen is unknown. This chain joins TRBV20-1 and TRBJ2-3; D gene uncertain. This receptor was taken from a woman aged 55-69 years in good health. The sample consisted of blood. The CDR3 DNA reads as TGCAGTGCTAGAGACCTACACACAGATACGCAGTATTTT. It encodes CSARDLHTDTQYF.